This TCR beta chain was captured by sequencing in a study of control samples from healthy donors and cancer patients. V gave up 2 bases and J gave up 2 bases; unmatched junction bases: 9. Germline V CDR1 and CDR2: MNHEY, SVGEGT. CDR3 length: 19 amino acids. Libraries were prepared by immunoSEQ multiplex PCR; TCRdb keeps only in-frame clonotypes and omits some of them. Of some 200,000 clones listed, 91% are singletons. The rearrangement joins TRBV6-2 or TRBV6-3 to TRBJ2-4; 13 positions match TRBD2. The specimen was blood. This receptor was obtained from a woman in her 30s in good health. The CDR3 region has the DNA TGTGCCAGCAGTTACGGGACAGGGGGACTAGCGGGAACCAAAAACATTCAGTACTTC. This codes for CASSYGTGGLAGTKNIQYF.